This T cell receptor (beta chain) was documented in a study of blood T cell repertoires in COVID-19. The data were produced by immunoSEQ multiplex PCR, yet TCRdb's version contains in-frame clones alone and is incomplete. The table includes some 94,000 clones, 85% to 90% detected once. This CDR3 has 16 amino acids. In germline, CDR1 is SGHRS, CDR2 YFSETQ. V was pared by 6 bases and J by 5 bases, with 21 bases between. The sequence came from a human donor in a cohort sampled during active COVID-19. The sample comprised peripheral blood. The genes are TRBV5-1 and TRBJ2-1; D is perhaps TRBD2 (6 bases). CDR3 amino acids: CASTPSPGEKHNEQFF. As DNA, the CDR3 is TGCGCCAGCACCCCCAGCCCGGGGGAAAAACACAATGAGCAGTTCTTC.